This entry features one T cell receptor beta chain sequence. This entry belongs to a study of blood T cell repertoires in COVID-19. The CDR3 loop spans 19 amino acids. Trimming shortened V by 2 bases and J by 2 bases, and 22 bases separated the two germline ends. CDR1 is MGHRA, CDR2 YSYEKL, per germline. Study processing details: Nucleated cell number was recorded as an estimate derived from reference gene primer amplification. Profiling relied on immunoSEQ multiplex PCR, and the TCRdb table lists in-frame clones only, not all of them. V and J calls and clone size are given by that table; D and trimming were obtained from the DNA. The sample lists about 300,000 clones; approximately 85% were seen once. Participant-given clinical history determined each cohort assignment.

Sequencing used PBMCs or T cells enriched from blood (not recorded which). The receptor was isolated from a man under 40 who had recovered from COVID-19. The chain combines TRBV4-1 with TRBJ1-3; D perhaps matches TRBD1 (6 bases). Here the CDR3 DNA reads TGCGCCAGCAGCCAACAGGGGCTACGGGGGAGGGCGACTGGAAACACCATATATTTT. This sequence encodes CASSQQGLRGRATGNTIYF.